This T cell receptor beta chain comes out of a study of shared clonotypes between healthy human individuals (dated by TCRdb to 2019 to 2021). For the study in its entirety: The cohort comprised two women and a few men aged 18 to 49 years. Per donor, three plates each were used for CD4 naive and CD4 memory, two for CD8 naive, and one for CD8 memory. The study deeply sequenced blood TCR repertoires of about five healthy adults to estimate repertoire size and the extent of clonotype sharing between individuals. To increase sequencing depth and limit assay-specific biases, TCR repertoire library preparation and sequencing were carried out by different laboratories using diverse techniques. Leukapheresis yielded between about 0.9 and 10 billion PBMCs per donor. Results the study describes overall, beyond this receptor: Higher generation probabilities were observed for clonotypes shared by all four sorted-subset donors than for non-shared clonotypes. Estimated clonotype richness was generally larger for naive than for memory subsets. Sharing across a few donors was observed for about 5% of naive CD4, under 4% of naive CD8, roughly 2.3% of memory CD4, and about 0.4% of memory CD8 clonotypes. Rarefaction of sorted-subset datasets indicated incomplete sequencing despite the large sequencing depth. Because the study included a small number of donors, the genetic and exposure-history diversity represented was limited. Sampling was restricted to blood, and TCR repertoires in tissues likely differ from the TCR repertoires found in blood. Pairwise subsampling indicated that sequencing depth was expected to affect the degree of clonotype sharing among donors.

Compared with germline, V lacks 6 bases and J lacks 0 bases; bases without a gene match: 2. Including the terminal cysteine and phenylalanine, the CDR3 comprises 14 residues. Just the 42-base CDR3 DNA is kept, in frame starting at base 1. CDR1 and CDR2, looked up from the germline V gene (reference sequence), are MNHEY and SMNVEV. Using the deep immunoSEQ assay, TCR CDR3 regions were amplified from genomic DNA by multiplex PCR. Extracted genomic DNA from each cell subset was spread evenly across all wells of several immunoSEQ 96-well plates, with each plate serving as a replicate. For sorted subsets, 150 to 250 ng genomic DNA, equal to 30,000 or so T cell genomes, was loaded into each replicate PCR. Purified libraries were quantified with a Qubit 3.0 fluorometer, sized on a Bioanalyzer 2100, and re-quantified with the KAPA Library Quantification kit. Every immunoSEQ 96-well plate was sequenced on a dedicated single-read 150-cycle Illumina NextSeq 550 flow cell. The paper's data handling went like this. Because the immunoSEQ output held only junctional sequences and lacked quality scores, the filtering could not match the filtering applied to full-length reads. Sequences were annotated with PyIR, a Python wrapper for IgBLAST v1.9, and V/J genes and CDR3 were assigned using IMGT germline references. Reads were removed for weak V/J assignments (E-value above 1e-6), missing CDR3, stop codons, out-of-frame junctions, or ambiguous translated residues. V3J clonotypes were defined as sequences sharing an identical inferred V gene, J gene, and CDR3 amino acid sequence. Percentage overlap between repertoires was computed as shared unique clonotypes divided by the size of the smaller repertoire. Richness of each repertoire was evaluated using RTK rarefaction, the Chao1 estimator, and Recon v2.1 estimates of unobserved clonotypes. For all TCRbeta clonotypes obtained by the gDNA method from a few donors, generation probabilities were computed with OLGA. The immuneACCESS repertoire file appears here via TCRdb, limited to in-frame rearrangements. These files lack a portion of the clones; in checked studies, under half of the deficit traces to unresolved V genes, and the cause of the others is not known. That table is the source of V, J and clone size, and D and trimming were worked out from the DNA. Counted in this sample were around 2.1 million clones; roughly 91% of them appeared once. The leading ten clones occupy 1.5% to 2% of the sample.

In regard to this clone: Its target antigen remains unknown. The sample holds no much larger clone one base away, and base qualities are not on file. Additional DNA sequences in this sample encode the identical CDR3.

CD8 naive samples consisted of CD45RO-negative cells that were positively selected for CCR7, yielding a CD45RA+CCR7+ population without TemRA cells. The donors were healthy, HIV-negative adults with no recently reported acute infections or vaccinations. Only Caucasian adults living in Nashville, Tennessee, USA were represented among the donors. Blood was collected by leukapheresis, and PBMCs were isolated by Ficoll-Histopaque density gradient centrifugation and then cryopreserved in liquid nitrogen vapor phase. Analytical flow cytometry was used to check the purity and quantity of each magnetically sorted T cell population. From each sorted fraction, genomic DNA was isolated and quantified by UV absorbance on a Nanodrop 2000c.

The chain joins TRBV27 to TRBJ1-5; a stretch of 7 junction bases matches TRBD1. Sequencing input: naive CD8+ T cells from PBMCs. The intended sense of this specimen's cell subset or site label: CD45RA+CCR7+. The receptor's source is a man aged 18 to 29 in good health. Some clones in this sample may be carry-over from other donors' samples. The CDR3 corresponds to CASRQGLSNQPQHF. DNA sequence: TGTGCCAGCAGACAGGGGCTTAGCAATCAGCCCCAGCATTTT.